The rows below give T cell receptor beta chains drawn from one sample of a study of blood T cells in healthy people across ages. TCRdb analysed the 5' RACE reads with MiXCR anew, one entry per CDR3 protein. This sample has around 1.7 million distinct CDR3 sequences, with over 25% found just once. The sample was blood. These receptor sequences come from a woman aged 30 to 39 in good health. The CDR3 runs from the conserved cysteine through the conserved F or W. The order of the fields is V gene, J gene, CDR3 length, CDR3 protein.

TRBV11-1	TRBJ2-5	15	CASSLASQIQETQYF
TRBV10-1	TRBJ2-1	14	CASRGTGVEETQFF
TRBV27	TRBJ1-2	15	CASRERGRGSYGYTF
TRBV4-3	TRBJ2-7	16	CASSQVTRDSSYEQYF
TRBV25-1	TRBJ2-5	15	CASSKPSGVGETQYF
TRBV7-2	TRBJ2-5	14	CASSPKGVRETQYF
TRBV29-1	TRBJ2-1	13	CSVATGTGIEQFF
TRBV5-1	TRBJ2-7	16	CASSPFGQGALYEQYF
TRBV25-1	TRBJ1-2	13	CASSEAPNYGYTF
TRBV29-1	TRBJ2-1	16	CSVSIPAGLADNEQFF
TRBV27	TRBJ2-5	18	CAGSLNGAMRGTKETQYF
TRBV7-3	TRBJ1-1	13	CASSLSWGSEAFF
TRBV9	TRBJ1-2	18	CASSVGLWPGGQGYGYTF
TRBV7-2	TRBJ2-4	13	CASSAAVEGEQYF
TRBV10-3	TRBJ2-2	15	CAISDRGRHTGELFF
TRBV7-2	TRBJ2-5	13	CASSFPGRETQYF
TRBV6-2/TRBV6-3	TRBJ1-1	14	CASSSWNMNTEAFF
TRBV7-9	TRBJ1-1	16	CASTSLRTSLNTEAFF
TRBV11-2	TRBJ2-7	14	CASSSTTRSGEQYF
TRBV5-5	TRBJ1-2	19	CASSLLVPRTGTKGDGYTF
TRBV14	TRBJ1-2	14	CAGSQARAGYGYTF
TRBV20-1	TRBJ2-7	13	CSATFPASYEQYF
TRBV20-1	TRBJ2-7	15	CSARPDSGSSVDQYF
TRBV10-3	TRBJ2-5	13	CAIRVGGGETQYF
TRBV5-1	TRBJ2-5	14	CASSEAGPQETQYF
TRBV5-1	TRBJ1-2	13	CASSFTGEDGYTF
TRBV9	TRBJ2-5	15	CASSGVAGGRETQYF
TRBV7-2	TRBJ2-2	15	CASSFRSGGDGELFF
TRBV5-1	TRBJ2-4	15	CASKKVLDRENIQYF
TRBV5-1	TRBJ2-7	13	CASSSLPSGEQYF
TRBV14	TRBJ2-5	16	CAIRRGRAGEDETQYF
TRBV12-3/TRBV12-4	TRBJ1-6	14	CASRSGLSNSPLHF
TRBV18	TRBJ2-7	15	CASSAPDRQKGEQYF
TRBV7-2	TRBJ2-4	14	CASSPRQGRWEQYF
TRBV4-3	TRBJ2-1	15	CASSQELSPYNEQFF
TRBV20-1	TRBJ2-1	15	CSAREDSLGYNEQFF
TRBV18	TRBJ1-5	14	CASSGNRGMQPQHF
TRBV12-3/TRBV12-4	TRBJ2-1	16	CASLPRSGSSYNEQFF
TRBV20-1	TRBJ1-3	17	CSARPPFGGSSGNTIYF
TRBV20-1	TRBJ1-2	11	CSASFVYGYTF
TRBV6-2/TRBV6-3	TRBJ2-5	15	CASGSAVTNRETQYF
TRBV3-1	TRBJ1-2	15	CASRTSGVPNYGYTF
TRBV12-3/TRBV12-4	TRBJ2-3	15	CASSLGRGLEDAQYF
TRBV5-1	-	15	CTSSPTGTASYEQYF
TRBV9	TRBJ2-7	15	CASSPVGSAPPEQYF
TRBV29-1	TRBJ2-7	17	CSVEAIQGRSQSYEQYF
TRBV28	TRBJ2-7	13	CASRRELPYEQYF
TRBV6-6	TRBJ2-7	16	CASSYSTGPKGGEQYF
TRBV7-3	TRBJ2-3	15	CASSLLGLGTDTRYF
TRBV12-5	TRBJ1-2	14	CASGPVDKGYGYTF
TRBV10-3	TRBJ2-1	14	CAISENGGLNEQFF
TRBV5-1	TRBJ2-2	15	CASSLSTGLAGELFF
TRBV20-1	TRBJ1-2	13	CSAIQGGAYGYTF
TRBV30	TRBJ2-4	14	CAWSQGVGSYGQYF
TRBV6-1	TRBJ2-6	17	CASRGRDSSSGANVLTF
TRBV9	TRBJ2-3	15	CASTAGGASTDTQYF
TRBV10-1	TRBJ2-1	15	CASSGGTSGYNEQFF